Many counts were recorded for the clone carrying this TCR beta chain. This specimen comes from a study of T-cell reconstitution after alpha-beta-depleted transplantation in children. V trimming: 5 bases; J trimming: 4 bases; junction bases outside the gene matches: 11. This CDR3 is built from 16 residues. Unique molecular identifiers featured in how the TCRbeta library was prepared. TCRdb re-called the PCR reads through MiXCR, storing one row per CDR3 protein. The sample carries approximately 210,000 distinct CDR3 sequences, just over 14% recorded once. Sequences were derived from PBMCs from the stem cell graft donor, sampled from the stem cell graft. This chain uses TRBV12-3 or TRBV12-4 with TRBJ2-5, with TRBD1 matching over 9 bases. The sequence derives from a human donor who donated a stem cell graft to a child with acute lymphoblastic leukemia. CDR3 bases: TGTGCCAGCAGTCGTACCGGGACAGGGATCGGAGAGACCCAGTACTTC. As protein: CASSRTGTGIGETQYF.